This TCR beta chain was documented in a study of blood T cell repertoires in COVID-19. Some clones are missing from TCRdb's copy, which holds only in-frame ones; the method was immunoSEQ multiplex PCR. The sample yields roughly 500,000 clones, 70% to 90% seen once. The length of the CDR3 is 15 residues. Germline V gene data show CDR1 as SGHRS and CDR2 as YFSETQ. V was clipped by 0 bases and J by 2 bases; unmatched bases: 5. The chain has TRBV5-1 and TRBJ2-7; 7 bases are shared with TRBD1. The source material was peripheral blood. The TCR sequence derives from a human donor in a cohort sampled during active COVID-19. The CDR3 region is CASSLGIGGPYEQYF. The CDR3, as DNA: TGCGCCAGCAGCTTGGGGATAGGGGGCCCCTACGAGCAGTACTTC.